This entry concerns a single T cell receptor (beta chain). With V trimmed by 4 bases and J by 4 bases, 3 bases remained unmatched. This CDR3 region has 15 residues. Germline V gives CDR1 SGHTA, CDR2 FQGNSA. The sample belongs to a study of PD-L1 blockade in urothelial cancer. About the research overall: About 85% of the roughly 30 patients comprised males who had bladder-origin urothelial cancer. Prior regimens of chemotherapy numbered 0 to 3 per patient.

Only in-frame clones appear in the TCRdb table, and some are missing; sequencing was by immunoSEQ multiplex PCR. The table includes approximately 110,000 clones, over 75% detected once. This specimen was PBMCs, taken around atezolizumab (anti-PD-L1) treatment. This clonotype was obtained from a man aged 45-65 years with urothelial cancer. The genes are TRBV7-2 and TRBJ2-3, with 12 bases fitting TRBD2. For the CDR3, the DNA is TGTGCCAGCAGCTGGACTAGCGGGATCGCAGATACGCAGTATTTT. Its protein product is CASSWTSGIADTQYF.